The present T cell receptor beta chain was sequenced within a study of CD8 T cells in acute hepatitis C reinfection. Only in-frame clones appear in the TCRdb table, and some are missing; sequencing was by immunoSEQ multiplex PCR. The table records tens of thousands of clones, approximately 90% of them present only once. Time point in this sample: naive CD8 control sorted from an acute-time-point sample. The sequence was collected from a young man with chronic hepatitis C. The sequenced sample was naive CD8+ T cells from PBMCs.

CDR3 nucleotides: TGTGCCAGCAGTGACCACTTACTAGATACGCAGTATTTT. It translates to CASSDHLLDTQYF. The J gene is TRBJ2-3, the V gene TRBV2; D gene ambiguous. CDR1 is SNHLY and CDR2 is FYNNEI in the germline V gene. This CDR3 is built from 13 residues. Between the trimmed V and J ends, which lost 3 bases and 5 bases, there was a span of 9 bases.